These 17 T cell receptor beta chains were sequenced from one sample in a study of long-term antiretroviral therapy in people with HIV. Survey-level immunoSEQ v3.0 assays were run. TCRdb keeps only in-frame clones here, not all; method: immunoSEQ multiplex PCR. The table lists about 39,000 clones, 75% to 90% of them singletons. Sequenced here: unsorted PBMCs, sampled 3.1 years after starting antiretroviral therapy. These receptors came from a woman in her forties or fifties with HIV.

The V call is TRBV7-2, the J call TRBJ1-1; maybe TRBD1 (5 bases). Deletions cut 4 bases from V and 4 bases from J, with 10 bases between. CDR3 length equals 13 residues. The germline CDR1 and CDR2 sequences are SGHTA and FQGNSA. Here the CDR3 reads CASSWGGSTEAFF. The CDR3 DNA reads TGTGCCAGCAGCTGGGGGGGGAGCACTGAAGCTTTCTTT.

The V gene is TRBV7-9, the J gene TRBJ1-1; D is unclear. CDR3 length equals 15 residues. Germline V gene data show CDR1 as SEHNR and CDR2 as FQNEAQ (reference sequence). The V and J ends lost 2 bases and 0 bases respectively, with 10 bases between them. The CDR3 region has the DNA TGTGCCAGCAGCTTAAGGCCGATCCTGAACACTGAAGCTTTCTTT. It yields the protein CASSLRPILNTEAFF.

DNA for the CDR3: TGTGCCAGCAGCTTAGACAGACTGAACACTGAAGCTTTCTTT. This encodes CASSLDRLNTEAFF. The chain uses TRBV7-6 and TRBJ1-1; D gene uncertain. The length of the CDR3 is 14 residues. Germline V gives CDR1 SGHVS, CDR2 FNYEAQ. V lost 1 base, J lost 0 bases, and 6 bases lay in between. The full variable domain, in which reference TRBV7-6 and TRBJ1-1 provide the parts outside the CDR3, is GAGVSQSPRYKVTKRGQDVALRCDPISGHVSLYWYRQALGQGPEFLTYFNYEAQQDKSGLPNDRFSAERPEGSISTLTIQRTEQRDSAMYRCASSLDRLNTEAFFGQGTRLTVV.

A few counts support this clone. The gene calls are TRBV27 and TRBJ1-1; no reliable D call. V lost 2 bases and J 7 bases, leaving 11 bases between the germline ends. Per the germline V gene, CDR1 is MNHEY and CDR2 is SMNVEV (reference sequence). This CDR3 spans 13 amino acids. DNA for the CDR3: TGTGCCAGCAGTTTAAGGAGAAATCTTGAAGCTTTCTTT. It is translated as CASSLRRNLEAFF.

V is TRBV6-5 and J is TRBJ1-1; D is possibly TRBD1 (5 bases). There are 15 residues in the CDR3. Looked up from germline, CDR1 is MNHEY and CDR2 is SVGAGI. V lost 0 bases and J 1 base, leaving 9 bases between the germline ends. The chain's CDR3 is CASSYSGLGNTEAFF. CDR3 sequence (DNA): TGTGCCAGCAGTTACTCGGGGCTGGGGAACACTGAAGCTTTCTTT.

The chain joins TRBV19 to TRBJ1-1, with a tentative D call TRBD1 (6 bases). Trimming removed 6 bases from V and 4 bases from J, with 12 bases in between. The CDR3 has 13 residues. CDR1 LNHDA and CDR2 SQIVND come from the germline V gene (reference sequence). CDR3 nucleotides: TGTGCCAGTAGGTGGGGGGCGGGCACTGAAGCTTTCTTT. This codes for CASRWGAGTEAFF. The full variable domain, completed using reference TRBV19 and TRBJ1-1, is DGGITQSPKYLFRKEGQNVTLSCEQNLNHDAMYWYRQDPGQGLRLIYYSQIVNDFQKGDIAEGYSVSREKKESFPLTVTSAQKNPTAFYLCASRWGAGTEAFFGQGTRLTVV.

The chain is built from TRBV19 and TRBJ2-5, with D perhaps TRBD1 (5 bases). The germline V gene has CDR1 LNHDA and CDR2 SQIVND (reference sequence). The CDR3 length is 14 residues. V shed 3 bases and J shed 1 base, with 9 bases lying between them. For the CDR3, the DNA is TGTGCCAGTAGTATTAGGGGCTTCCAAGAGACCCAGTACTTC. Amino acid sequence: CASSIRGFQETQYF.

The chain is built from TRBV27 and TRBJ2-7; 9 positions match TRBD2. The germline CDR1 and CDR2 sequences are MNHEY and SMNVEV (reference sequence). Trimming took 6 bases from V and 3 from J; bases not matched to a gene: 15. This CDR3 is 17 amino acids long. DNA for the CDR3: TGTGCCAGCAGGACGATCACGGGGCGGGGGGGCCTCTACGAGCAGTACTTC. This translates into CASRTITGRGGLYEQYF.

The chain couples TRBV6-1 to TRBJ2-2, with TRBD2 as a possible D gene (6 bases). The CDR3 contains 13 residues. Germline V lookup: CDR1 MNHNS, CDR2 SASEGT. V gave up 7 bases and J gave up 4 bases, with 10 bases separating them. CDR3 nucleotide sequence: TGTGCCAGCACAGTAGCGGCCACCGGGGAGCTGTTTTTT. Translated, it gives CASTVAATGELFF.

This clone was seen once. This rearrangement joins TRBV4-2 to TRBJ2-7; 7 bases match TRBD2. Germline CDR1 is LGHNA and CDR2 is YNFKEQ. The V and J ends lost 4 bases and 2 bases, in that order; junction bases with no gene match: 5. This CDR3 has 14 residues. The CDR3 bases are TGTGCCAGCAGCCTAGAGCGGGGACCCTACGAGCAGTACTTC. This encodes CASSLERGPYEQYF.

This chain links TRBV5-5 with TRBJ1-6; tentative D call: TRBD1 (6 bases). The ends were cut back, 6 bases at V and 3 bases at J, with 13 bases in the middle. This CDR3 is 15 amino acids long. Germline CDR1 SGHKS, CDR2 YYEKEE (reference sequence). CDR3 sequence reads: CASTMDSRYNSPLHF. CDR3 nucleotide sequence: TGTGCCAGCACCATGGACAGCCGCTATAATTCACCCCTCCACTTT.

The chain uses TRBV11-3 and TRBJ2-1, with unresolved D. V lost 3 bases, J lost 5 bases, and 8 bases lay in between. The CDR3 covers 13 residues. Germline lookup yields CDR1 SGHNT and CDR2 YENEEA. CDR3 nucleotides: TGTGCCAGCAGCTTCGGCAGGAACAATGAGCAGTTCTTC. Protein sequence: CASSFGRNNEQFF.

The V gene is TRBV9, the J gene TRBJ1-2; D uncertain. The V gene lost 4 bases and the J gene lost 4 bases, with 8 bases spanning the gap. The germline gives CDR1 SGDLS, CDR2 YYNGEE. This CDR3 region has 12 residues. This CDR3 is CASSLSFYGYTF. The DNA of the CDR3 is TGTGCCAGCAGCCTCTCATTCTATGGCTACACCTTC.

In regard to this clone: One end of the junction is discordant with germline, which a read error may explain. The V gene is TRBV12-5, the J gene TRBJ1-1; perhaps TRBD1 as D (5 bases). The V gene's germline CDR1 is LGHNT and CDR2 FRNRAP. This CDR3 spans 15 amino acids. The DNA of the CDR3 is TGTGCTAGTGGTTTGGTTTCAACCCAACCGGGGGGTGTGGAGTTT. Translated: CASGLVSTQPGGVEF.

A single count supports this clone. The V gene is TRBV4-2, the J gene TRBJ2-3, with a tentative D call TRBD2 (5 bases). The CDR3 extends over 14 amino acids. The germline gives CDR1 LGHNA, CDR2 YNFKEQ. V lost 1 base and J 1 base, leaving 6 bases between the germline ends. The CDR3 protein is CASSQVGGTDTQYF. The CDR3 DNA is TGTGCCAGCAGCCAAGTCGGGGGCACAGATACGCAGTATTTT.

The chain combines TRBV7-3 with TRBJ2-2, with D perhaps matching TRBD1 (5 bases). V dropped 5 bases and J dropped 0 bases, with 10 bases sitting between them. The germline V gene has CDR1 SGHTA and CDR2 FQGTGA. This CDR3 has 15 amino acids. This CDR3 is CASSPTVSNTGELFF. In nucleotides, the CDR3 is TGTGCCAGCAGCCCGACAGTTTCGAACACCGGGGAGCTGTTTTTT.

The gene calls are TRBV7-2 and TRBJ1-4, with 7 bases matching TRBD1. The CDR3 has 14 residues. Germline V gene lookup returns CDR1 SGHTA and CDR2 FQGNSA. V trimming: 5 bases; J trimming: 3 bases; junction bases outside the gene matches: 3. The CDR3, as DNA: TGTGCCAGCAGCCAGGGGGTTTCTAATGAAAAACTGTTTTTT. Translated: CASSQGVSNEKLFF.